This TCR beta chain emerged from a study of shared clonotypes between healthy human individuals. The CDR3 has 17 amino acids. V was cut by 4 bases and J by 1 base, with 21 bases left in between. CDR1 and CDR2 (germline): SGHDT, YYEEEE. Sequenced by immunoSEQ multiplex PCR; TCRdb stores in-frame clones only, minus some. Here the sample spans some 2,400,000 clones, approximately 94% being singletons. The gene calls are TRBV5-6 and TRBJ2-7; the D gene is possibly TRBD2 (5 bases). The sequencing sample was made of naive CD4+ T cells sorted from blood. Sample subset: CD45RA+ positively selected. The clonotype comes from a man younger than 35 in good health. The CDR3 reads CASSNRRGLRRSYEQYF. The CDR3 region has the DNA TGTGCCAGCAGCAACCGCCGGGGTCTCCGGAGGTCCTACGAGCAGTACTTC.